Below, 10 T cell receptor beta chains from the same sample are listed, as sequenced in a study of CXCR3-negative and CXCR3-positive naive CD8 T cells. TRB cDNA was prepared as libraries by UMI-labeled 5' RACE. TCRdb reprocessed the 5' RACE reads and keeps a single row for each CDR3 protein, giving no DNA. The sample table includes 43,000 or so distinct CDR3 sequences. The sample was naive CXCR3- CD8+ T cells from blood. Subset given: CD45RO-CCR7+CD27+CD95- naive CD8+ T cells lacking CXCR3 (TNR3-). The receptors derive from a human donor in good health. Some clones in this sample may be carry-over from other donors' samples.

This chain connects TRBV7-9 to TRBJ1-2; TCRdb's D call of TRBD1 is untestable without DNA. This CDR3 region has 14 residues. Germline-derived CDR1 and CDR2 are SEHNR and FQNEAQ (reference sequence). The chain's CDR3 is CASSFPGQSYGYTF.

The chain recombines TRBV14 with TRBJ2-5; TCRdb designates TRBD2, a call that cannot be tested without DNA. CDR1 and CDR2 from the germline V gene are SGHDN and FVKESK. The CDR3 consists of 17 residues. This CDR3 is CASSQDRVTSSQETQYF.

The chain links TRBV6-2 or TRBV6-3 to TRBJ2-7; TCRdb outputs TRBD2, but without DNA this stays unchecked. CDR1 MNHEY and CDR2 SVGEGT come from the germline V gene. The CDR3 sequence is 15 residues long. The CDR3 sequence: CASSSRLAGDYEQYF.

Considering frequency, this clonotype is medium-sized. V is TRBV10-2 and J is TRBJ2-7. The CDR3 runs 13 residues. CDR1 and CDR2 (germline): WSHSY, SAAADI. CDR3 loop: CASSEMIRVEQYF.

The rearrangement joins TRBV7-2 to TRBJ2-1; absent DNA, TCRdb's TRBD1 call cannot be checked. The CDR3 is 13 residues long. Germline CDR1 reads SGHTA; CDR2 reads FQGNSA. The CDR3 loop is CASSPGGGWEQFF. The whole variable domain, filled in from reference TRBV7-2 and TRBJ2-1, reads GAGVSQSPSNKVTEKGKDVELRCDPISGHTALYWYRQSLGQGLEFLIYFQGNSAPDKSGLPSDRFSAERTGGSVSTLTIQRTQQEDSAVYLCASSPGGGWEQFFGPGTRLTVL.

The rearrangement joins TRBV27 to TRBJ2-7. The CDR3 covers 13 residues. Germline V CDR1 and CDR2: MNHEY, SMNVEV (reference sequence). CDR3 sequence: CASAKTEAYEQYF.

The rearrangement links TRBV6-5 to TRBJ2-2; TCRdb gives TRBD2 as the D gene, but with no DNA this cannot be confirmed. The CDR3 consists of 15 residues. CDR1 is MNHEY, CDR2 SVGAGI, per germline. CDR3 loop: CASSGGQGETGELFF.

This chain connects TRBV6-4 to TRBJ1-5; without DNA, the TCRdb call of TRBD1 cannot be checked. The CDR3 is 14 amino acids. Germline CDR1 MRHNA, CDR2 SNTAGT. The CDR3 sequence: CASSDGGGNQPQHF.

V and J are TRBV7-8 and TRBJ2-1; there is no DNA to check the TCRdb D call of TRBD2. Germline-derived CDR1 and CDR2 are SGHVS and FQNEAQ. This CDR3 comprises 16 residues. This CDR3 reads CASSFRPRETPNEQFF.

This chain links TRBV6-4 with TRBJ1-6. This CDR3 is built from 15 residues. Germline V gene sequence: CDR1 MRHNA, CDR2 SNTAGT. The CDR3 region is CASSESPNYNSPLHF.